This TCR beta chain derives from a study of molecular identifiers for immune sequencing clone quantification. Overall study context: Replicates partitioned RNA from about 20,000 or 100,000 naive CD8 cells into five parts, sequencing four. Study-wide results and caveats: Clones above 20 RNA copies contained over 97% of effector molecules and under 1% of naive molecules.

Of note for this clonotype: Its target is unknown. Mismatch with germline at one junction end may stem from a read error.

In TCRdb, the PCR reads were re-called with MiXCR into one record per CDR3 protein. The sample shows hundreds of thousands of distinct CDR3 sequences, 15% to 20% of them seen only once. In the sort, naive CD8 T cells were defined as CD8+CD4-CCR7+CD45RA+. The CDR3 has 15 amino acids. Germline CDR1 SGHRS, CDR2 YFSETQ. Sequenced sample: naive CD8+ T cells from blood, with Jurkat cell RNA spiked in. As to subset: FACS-sorted CD8+CD4-CCR7+CD45RA+ naive T cells. The chain is built from TRBV5-1 and TRBJ2-2; TRBD2 might be the D (5 bases). The origin of this receptor is a human donor in good health. Some libraries in this study had Jurkat cell RNA spiked in. Here the CDR3 reads CASSLVWENTGELVF. Here the CDR3 DNA reads TGCGCCAGCAGCTTGGTATGGGAGAACACCGGGGAGCTGGTTTTT.